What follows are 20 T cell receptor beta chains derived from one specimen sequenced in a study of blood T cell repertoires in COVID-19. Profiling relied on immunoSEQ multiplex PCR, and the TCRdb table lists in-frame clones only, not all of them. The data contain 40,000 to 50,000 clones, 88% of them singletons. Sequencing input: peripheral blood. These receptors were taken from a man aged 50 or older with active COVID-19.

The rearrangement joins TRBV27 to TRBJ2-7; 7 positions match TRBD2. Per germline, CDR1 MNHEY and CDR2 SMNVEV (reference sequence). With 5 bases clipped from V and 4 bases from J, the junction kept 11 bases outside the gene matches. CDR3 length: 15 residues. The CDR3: CASSNLGRELYEQYF. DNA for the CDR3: TGTGCCAGCAGTAACCTAGGGCGGGAGTTGTACGAGCAGTACTTC.

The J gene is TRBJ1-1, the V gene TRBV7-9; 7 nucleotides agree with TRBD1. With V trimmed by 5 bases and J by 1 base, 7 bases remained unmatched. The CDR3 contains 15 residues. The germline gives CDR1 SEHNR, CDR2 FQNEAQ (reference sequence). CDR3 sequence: CASSLGDRSNTEAFF. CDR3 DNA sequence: TGTGCCAGCAGCCTAGGGGACAGATCGAACACTGAAGCTTTCTTT.

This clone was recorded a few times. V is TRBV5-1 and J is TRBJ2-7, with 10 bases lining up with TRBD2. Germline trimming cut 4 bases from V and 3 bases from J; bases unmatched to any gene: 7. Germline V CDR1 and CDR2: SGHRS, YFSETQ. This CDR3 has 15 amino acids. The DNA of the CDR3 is TGCGCCAGCAGCGTTTCTAGCGGGAGTGACTACGAGCAGTACTTC. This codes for CASSVSSGSDYEQYF.

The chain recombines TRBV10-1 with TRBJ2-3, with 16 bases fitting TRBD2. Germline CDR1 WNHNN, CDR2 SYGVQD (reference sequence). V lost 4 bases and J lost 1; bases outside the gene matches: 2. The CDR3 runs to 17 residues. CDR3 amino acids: CASSAGLAGGGTDTQYF. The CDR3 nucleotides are TGCGCCAGCAGTGCGGGACTAGCGGGGGGGGGCACAGATACGCAGTATTTT.

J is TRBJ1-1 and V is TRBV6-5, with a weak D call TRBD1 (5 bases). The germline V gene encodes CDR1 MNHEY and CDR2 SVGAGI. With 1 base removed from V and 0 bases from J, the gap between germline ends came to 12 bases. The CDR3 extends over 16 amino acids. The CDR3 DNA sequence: TGTGCCAGCAGTTACTATCCAGGGAGGGTGAACACTGAAGCTTTCTTT. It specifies CASSYYPGRVNTEAFF.

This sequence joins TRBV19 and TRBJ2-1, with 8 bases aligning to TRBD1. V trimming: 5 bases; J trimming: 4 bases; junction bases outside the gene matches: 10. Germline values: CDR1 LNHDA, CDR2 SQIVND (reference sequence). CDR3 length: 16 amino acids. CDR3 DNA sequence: TGTGCCAGTAGTCTCCGCGGACAGGGAAAATACAATGAGCAGTTCTTC. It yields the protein CASSLRGQGKYNEQFF.

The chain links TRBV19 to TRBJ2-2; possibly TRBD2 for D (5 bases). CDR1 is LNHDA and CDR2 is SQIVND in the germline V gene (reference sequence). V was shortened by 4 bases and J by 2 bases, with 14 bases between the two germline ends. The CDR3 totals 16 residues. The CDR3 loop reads CASSTPPGLNTGELFF. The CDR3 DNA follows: TGTGCCAGTAGTACCCCCCCGGGGTTAAACACCGGGGAGCTGTTTTTT. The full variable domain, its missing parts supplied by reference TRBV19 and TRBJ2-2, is DGGITQSPKYLFRKEGQNVTLSCEQNLNHDAMYWYRQDPGQGLRLIYYSQIVNDFQKGDIAEGYSVSREKKESFPLTVTSAQKNPTAFYLCASSTPPGLNTGELFFGEGSRLTVL.

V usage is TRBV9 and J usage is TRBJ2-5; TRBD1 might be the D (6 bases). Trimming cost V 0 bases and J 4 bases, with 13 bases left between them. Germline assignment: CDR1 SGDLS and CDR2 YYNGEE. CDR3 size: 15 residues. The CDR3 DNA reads TGTGCCAGCAGCGTAGACCAGGGGCGCGGAGAGACCCAGTACTTC. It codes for CASSVDQGRGETQYF.

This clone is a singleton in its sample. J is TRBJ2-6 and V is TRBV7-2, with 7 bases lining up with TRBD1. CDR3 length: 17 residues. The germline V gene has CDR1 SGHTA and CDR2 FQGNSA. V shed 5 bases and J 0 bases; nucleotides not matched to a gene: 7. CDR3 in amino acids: CASSRQGQISGANVLTF. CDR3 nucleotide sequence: TGTGCCAGCAGCCGGCAGGGACAGATCTCTGGGGCCAACGTCCTGACTTTC. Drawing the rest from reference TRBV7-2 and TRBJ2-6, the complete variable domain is GAGVSQSPSNKVTEKGKDVELRCDPISGHTALYWYRQSLGQGLEFLIYFQGNSAPDKSGLPSDRFSAERTGGSVSTLTIQRTQQEDSAVYLCASSRQGQISGANVLTFGAGSRLTVL.

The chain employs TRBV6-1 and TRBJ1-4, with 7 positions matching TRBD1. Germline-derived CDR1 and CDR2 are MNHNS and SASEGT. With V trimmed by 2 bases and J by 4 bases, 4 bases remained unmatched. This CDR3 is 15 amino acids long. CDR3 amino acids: CASSEQGVGNEKLFF. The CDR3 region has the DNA TGTGCCAGCAGTGAACAGGGGGTCGGTAATGAAAAACTGTTTTTT.

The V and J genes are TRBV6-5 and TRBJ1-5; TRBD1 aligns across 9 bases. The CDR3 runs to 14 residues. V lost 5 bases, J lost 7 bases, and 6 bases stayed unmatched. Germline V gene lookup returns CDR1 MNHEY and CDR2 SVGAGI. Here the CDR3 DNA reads TGTGCCAGCAGTCGGACAGGGGTGCGACAGCCCCAGCATTTT. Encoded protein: CASSRTGVRQPQHF.

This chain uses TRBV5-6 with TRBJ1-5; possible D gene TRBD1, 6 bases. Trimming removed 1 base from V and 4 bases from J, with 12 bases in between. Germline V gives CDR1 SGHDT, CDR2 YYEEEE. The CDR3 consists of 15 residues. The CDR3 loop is CASSLREGGNQPQHF. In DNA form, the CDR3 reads TGTGCCAGCAGCTTGAGGGAAGGGGGAAATCAGCCCCAGCATTTT.

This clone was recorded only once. In DNA, the CDR3 is TGTGCCAGCAGCCAAGGGAGGTTAACGGGGGGGCAAGAGACCCAGTACTTC. Residues: CASSQGRLTGGQETQYF. The rearrangement uses TRBV4-2 and TRBJ2-5; 8 nucleotides align to TRBD2. The V and J ends lost 1 base and 2 bases, in that order; junction bases with no gene match: 9. Germline CDR1 is LGHNA and CDR2 is YNFKEQ. This CDR3 has 17 residues.

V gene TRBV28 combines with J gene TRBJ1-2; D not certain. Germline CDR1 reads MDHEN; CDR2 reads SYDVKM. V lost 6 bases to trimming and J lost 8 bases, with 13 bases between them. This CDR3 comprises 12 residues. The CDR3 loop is CASRVASKGYTF. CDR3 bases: TGTGCCAGCAGGGTAGCCAGTAAGGGCTACACCTTC.

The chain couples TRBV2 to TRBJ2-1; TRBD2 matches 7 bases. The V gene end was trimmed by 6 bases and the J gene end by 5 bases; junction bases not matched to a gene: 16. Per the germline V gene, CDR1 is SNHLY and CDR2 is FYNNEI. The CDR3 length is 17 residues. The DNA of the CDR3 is TGTGCCAGCAGCCCAAACCCCCTCAGCGGGGTAAACAATGAGCAGTTCTTC. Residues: CASSPNPLSGVNNEQFF.

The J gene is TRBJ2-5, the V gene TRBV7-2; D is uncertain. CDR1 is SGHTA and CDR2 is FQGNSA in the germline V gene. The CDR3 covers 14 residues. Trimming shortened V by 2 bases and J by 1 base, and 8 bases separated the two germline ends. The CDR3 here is CASSLWASQETQYF. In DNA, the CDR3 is TGTGCCAGCAGCTTATGGGCCAGCCAAGAGACCCAGTACTTC.

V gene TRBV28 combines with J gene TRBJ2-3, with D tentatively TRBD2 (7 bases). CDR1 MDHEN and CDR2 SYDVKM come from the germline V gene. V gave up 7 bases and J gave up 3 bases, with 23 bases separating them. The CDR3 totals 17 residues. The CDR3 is CASTSPGGGGLTDTQYF. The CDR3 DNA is TGTGCCAGCACCTCACCTGGAGGGGGAGGGCTAACAGATACGCAGTATTTT.

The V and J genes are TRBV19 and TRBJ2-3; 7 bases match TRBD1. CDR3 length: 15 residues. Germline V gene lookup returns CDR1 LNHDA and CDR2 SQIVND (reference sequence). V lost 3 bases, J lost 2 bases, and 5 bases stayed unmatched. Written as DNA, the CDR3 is TGTGCCAGTAGTATCCCGGGACAGTCCACAGATACGCAGTATTTT. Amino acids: CASSIPGQSTDTQYF. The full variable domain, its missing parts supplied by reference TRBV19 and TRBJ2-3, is DGGITQSPKYLFRKEGQNVTLSCEQNLNHDAMYWYRQDPGQGLRLIYYSQIVNDFQKGDIAEGYSVSREKKESFPLTVTSAQKNPTAFYLCASSIPGQSTDTQYFGPGTRLTVL.

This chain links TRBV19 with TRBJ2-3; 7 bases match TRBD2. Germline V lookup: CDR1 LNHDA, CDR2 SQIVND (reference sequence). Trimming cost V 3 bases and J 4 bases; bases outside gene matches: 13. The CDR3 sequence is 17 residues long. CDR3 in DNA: TGTGCCAGTAGTATCTTCTCTAGCGGCTTAAGATCAGATACGCAGTATTTT. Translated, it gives CASSIFSSGLRSDTQYF.

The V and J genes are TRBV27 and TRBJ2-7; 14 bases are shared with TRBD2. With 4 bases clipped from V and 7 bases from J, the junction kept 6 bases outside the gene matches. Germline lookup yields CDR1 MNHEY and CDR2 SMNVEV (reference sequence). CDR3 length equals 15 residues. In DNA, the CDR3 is TGTGCCAGCAGTTCACGGGGACTAGCGGGGGCTGAGCAGTACTTC. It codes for CASSSRGLAGAEQYF.